A selection of T cell receptor beta chains follows, all from one sample in a study of blood T cell repertoires in COVID-19. Sequencing was performed with immunoSEQ multiplex PCR; in TCRdb, only in-frame clones are kept and a portion is missing. The table shows 260,000 or so clones, with roughly 87% occurring only once. What was sequenced was PBMCs or T cells enriched from blood (not recorded which). The receptor set was obtained from a young woman with acute COVID-19. CDR3s include the opening cysteine and the closing phenylalanine or tryptophan.

TRBV3-1/TRBV3-2,TRBJ2-6,CASSLTGGSGANVLTF
TRBV5-1,TRBJ2-5,CASRQTPTAFQETQYF
TRBV2,TRBJ1-2,CASSEAPGDYGYTF
TRBV4-2,TRBJ1-2,CASSHPRRDRALIQDGYTF
TRBV3-1/TRBV3-2,TRBJ2-1,CASSQTLPGCEQFF
TRBV28,TRBJ1-2,CASSFPGQGNYGYTF
TRBV6-5,TRBJ2-5,CASSWDRGTQETQYF
TRBV7-2,TRBJ1-5,CASSFDSNQPQHF
TRBV3-1/TRBV3-2,TRBJ1-2,CASSQAGRQTYGYTF
TRBV19,TRBJ1-4,CASTGMDGEKLFF
TRBV9,TRBJ2-1,CASSVGGLAGHEQFF
TRBV15,TRBJ2-7,CATSQDRTTYEQYF
TRBV7-9,TRBJ1-4,CASSPQWAPTNEKLFF
TRBV11-3,TRBJ2-1,CASSLGVEQFF
TRBV5-4,TRBJ1-2,CASSLQNAYGYTF
TRBV9,TRBJ1-3,CASSVDAGVGNTIYF
TRBV4-1,TRBJ2-7,CASSRLAGVTYEQYF
TRBV6-5,TRBJ1-4,CASSRGDRGEKLFF
TRBV2,TRBJ1-2,CASSLTGGYNYGYTF
TRBV28,TRBJ1-4,CASSSSFVSEGKLFF
TRBV2,TRBJ1-5,CASSRTENNQPQHF
TRBV6-6,TRBJ1-5,CASGREGQPQHF
TRBV28,TRBJ1-2,CATRGQSIANYGYTF
TRBV2,TRBJ2-7,CASKAGAYEQYF
TRBV5-4,TRBJ2-3,CASSRDTVSRSTDTQYF
TRBV9,TRBJ2-2,CASSVAGGANTGELFF
TRBV19,TRBJ1-3,CASSAGQALSGNTIYF
TRBV7-2,TRBJ1-4,CASSLGQGFSGLFF
TRBV5-4,TRBJ1-1,CASSLAGTGGPNTEAFF
TRBV5-4,TRBJ2-3,CASSLVQITDTQYF